This TCR beta chain was retrieved from a study of blood T cell repertoires in COVID-19. Across the whole study: From the United States, Italy and Spain came samples of acute and convalescent COVID-19.

CDR1 and CDR2 from the germline V gene are SGHTA and FQGTGA. The CDR3 length is 14 residues. V was shortened by 5 bases and J by 4 bases, with 11 bases between the two germline ends. Study members were between roughly 18 and 100 years old and lived in about two dozen US regions. Donors were grouped by their self-reported clinical history. Per the study methods: Reference gene primer amplification gave estimated nucleated cell counts. Measured with immunoSEQ multiplex PCR; TCRdb has only the in-frame clones, and not every one. Clone size and V and J calls were adopted from that table, with D and trimming inferred from the DNA. This sample has about 160,000 clones, with less than 85% found just once.

The sequence was obtained from a man in his sixties who had recovered from COVID-19. V is TRBV7-3 and J is TRBJ2-2, with D possibly being TRBD1 (5 bases). Sample: PBMCs or T cells enriched from blood (not recorded which). The CDR3 DNA is TGTGCCAGCAGCCATACTACAGGCACCGGGGAGCTGTTTTTT. This gives the protein CASSHTTGTGELFF.